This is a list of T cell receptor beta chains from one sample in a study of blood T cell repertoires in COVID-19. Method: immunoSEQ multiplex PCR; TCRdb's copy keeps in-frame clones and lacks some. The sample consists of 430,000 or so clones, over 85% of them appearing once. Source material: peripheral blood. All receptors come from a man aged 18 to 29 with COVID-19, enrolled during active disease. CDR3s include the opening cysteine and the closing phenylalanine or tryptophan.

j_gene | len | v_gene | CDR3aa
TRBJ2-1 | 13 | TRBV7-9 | CASRSSGGHEQFF
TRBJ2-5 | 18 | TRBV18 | CASSPGFRTSGVQETQYF
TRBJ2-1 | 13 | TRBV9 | CASSVAVYNEQFF
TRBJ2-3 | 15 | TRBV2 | CASSEEALGTDTQYF
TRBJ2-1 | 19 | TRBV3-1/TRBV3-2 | CASSPQGLTGTSRANEQFF
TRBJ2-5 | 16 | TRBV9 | CASSATGQGARETQYF
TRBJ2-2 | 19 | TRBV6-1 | CASSEATTGYIHNTGELFF
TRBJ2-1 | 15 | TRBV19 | CASSWRLARYNEQFF
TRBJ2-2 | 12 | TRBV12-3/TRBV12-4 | CASSQGEGELFF
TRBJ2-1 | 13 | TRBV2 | CASTSDRDNEQFF
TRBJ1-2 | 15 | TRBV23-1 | CASSPTGTVVYGYTF
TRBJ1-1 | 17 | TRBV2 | CASSETGMANMNTEAFF
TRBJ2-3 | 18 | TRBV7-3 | CASSSTGTSGSHTDTQYF
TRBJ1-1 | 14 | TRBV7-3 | CASSLGGSNTEAFF
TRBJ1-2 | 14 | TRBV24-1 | CATSESDRDNGYTF
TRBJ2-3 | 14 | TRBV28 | CASSPGGPPYTQYF
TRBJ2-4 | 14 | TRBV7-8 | CASSQAEDENIQYF
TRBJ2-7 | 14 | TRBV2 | CASKSAGGPAPQYF
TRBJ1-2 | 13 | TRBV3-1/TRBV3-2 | CASSQLYGDGYTF
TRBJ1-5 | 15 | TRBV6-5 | CASRSLGAHNQPQHF
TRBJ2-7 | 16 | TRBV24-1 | CATSASGTGFRHEQYF
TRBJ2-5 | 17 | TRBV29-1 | CSVVWRVNSGSLETQYF
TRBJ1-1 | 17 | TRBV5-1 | CASSLVGMIGAGTEAFF
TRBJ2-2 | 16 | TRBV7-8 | CASLEGRGAVTGELFF
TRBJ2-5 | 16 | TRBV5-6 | CASSWGDSGRGETQYF
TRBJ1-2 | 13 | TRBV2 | CASSDEPDYGYTF
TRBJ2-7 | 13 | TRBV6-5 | CASRDRGRVEQYF
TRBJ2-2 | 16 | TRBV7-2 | CASSLVGGENTGELFF
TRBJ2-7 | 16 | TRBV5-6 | CASSPTLRQGAGEQYF
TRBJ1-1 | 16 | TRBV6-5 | CASSSSGQGMNTEAFF
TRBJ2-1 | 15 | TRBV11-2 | CASSLAVREGDEQFF
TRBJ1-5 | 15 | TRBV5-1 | CASSLGDNSNQPQHF
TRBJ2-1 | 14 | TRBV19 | CASSMEVRYNEQFF
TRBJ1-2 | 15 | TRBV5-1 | CASSLAGTGGVGYTF
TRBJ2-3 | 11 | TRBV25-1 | CANSGADTQYF
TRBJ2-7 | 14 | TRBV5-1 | CASSFLAFKDEQYF
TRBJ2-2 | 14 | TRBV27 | CASSLSLNTGELFF
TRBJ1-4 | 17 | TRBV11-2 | CASSRRRGTATNEKLFF
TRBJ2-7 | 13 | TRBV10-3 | CAIATGEGYEQYF
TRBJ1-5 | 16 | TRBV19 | CASSNRDGNSNQPQHF
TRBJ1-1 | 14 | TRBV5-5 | CASSLFRQGAEAFF